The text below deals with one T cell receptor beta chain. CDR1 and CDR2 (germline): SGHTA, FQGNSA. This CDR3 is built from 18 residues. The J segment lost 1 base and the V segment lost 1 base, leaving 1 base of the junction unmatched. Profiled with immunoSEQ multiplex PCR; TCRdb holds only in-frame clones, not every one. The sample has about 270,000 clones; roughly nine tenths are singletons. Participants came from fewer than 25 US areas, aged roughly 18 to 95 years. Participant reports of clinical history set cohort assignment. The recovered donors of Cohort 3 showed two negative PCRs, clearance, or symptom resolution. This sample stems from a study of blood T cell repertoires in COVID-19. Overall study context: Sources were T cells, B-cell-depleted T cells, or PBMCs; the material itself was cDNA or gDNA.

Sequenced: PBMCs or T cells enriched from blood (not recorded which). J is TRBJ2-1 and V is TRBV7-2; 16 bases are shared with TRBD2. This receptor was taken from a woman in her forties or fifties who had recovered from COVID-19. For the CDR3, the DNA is TGTGCCAGCAGCTTAGGGGGACTAGCGGGAGGGTCCTACAATGAGCAGTTCTTC. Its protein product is CASSLGGLAGGSYNEQFF.